Sequencing of this TCR beta chain was carried out in a study of blood T cell repertoires in COVID-19. Per the study methods: From reference gene primer amplification, estimates of nucleated cell counts were derived. Data came from immunoSEQ multiplex PCR; TCRdb stores just in-frame clones and leaves some out. V and J calls and clone size are those listed in that table; D and trimming were worked out from the DNA. The data contain 80,000 or so clones, more than 60% of them singletons. Germline V gene sequence: CDR1 SNHLY, CDR2 FYNNEI. With 4 bases removed from V and 6 bases from J, the gap between germline ends came to 13 bases. The CDR3 loop spans 14 amino acids.

This TCR derives from a human donor in a cohort sampled during active COVID-19. The chain is built from TRBV2 and TRBJ1-5; a possible D gene is TRBD1 (6 bases). Sample: peripheral blood. CDR3 region: CASSGLGAGQPQHF. For the CDR3, the DNA is TGTGCCAGCAGTGGGTTGGGGGCGGGTCAGCCCCAGCATTTT.